This T cell receptor (beta chain) was captured in a study of T cell responses to AZD1222 COVID-19 vaccine. Comments on this clone: The antigen remains unidentified.

The study, taken as a whole, reports: Donors were chiefly white British, with a greater number of females, and clonal diversity was perhaps underestimated.

This table comes from immunoSEQ multiplex PCR, and its TCRdb copy is limited to in-frame clones, with some not included. This table holds some 150,000 clones, about 92% found once. V was pared by 4 bases and J by 2 bases, with 17 bases between. CDR1 and CDR2 from the germline V gene are SGDLS and YYNGEE. This CDR3 is 16 amino acids long. The chain uses TRBV9 and TRBJ2-3; no clear D. This clonotype was obtained from an adult in good health. The sample was peripheral blood, taken on day 0 of AZD1222 vaccination. CDR3 coding DNA: TGTGCCAGCAGCTACTTAGGTCCCGGAACCACAGATACGCAGTATTTT. Encoded protein: CASSYLGPGTTDTQYF.